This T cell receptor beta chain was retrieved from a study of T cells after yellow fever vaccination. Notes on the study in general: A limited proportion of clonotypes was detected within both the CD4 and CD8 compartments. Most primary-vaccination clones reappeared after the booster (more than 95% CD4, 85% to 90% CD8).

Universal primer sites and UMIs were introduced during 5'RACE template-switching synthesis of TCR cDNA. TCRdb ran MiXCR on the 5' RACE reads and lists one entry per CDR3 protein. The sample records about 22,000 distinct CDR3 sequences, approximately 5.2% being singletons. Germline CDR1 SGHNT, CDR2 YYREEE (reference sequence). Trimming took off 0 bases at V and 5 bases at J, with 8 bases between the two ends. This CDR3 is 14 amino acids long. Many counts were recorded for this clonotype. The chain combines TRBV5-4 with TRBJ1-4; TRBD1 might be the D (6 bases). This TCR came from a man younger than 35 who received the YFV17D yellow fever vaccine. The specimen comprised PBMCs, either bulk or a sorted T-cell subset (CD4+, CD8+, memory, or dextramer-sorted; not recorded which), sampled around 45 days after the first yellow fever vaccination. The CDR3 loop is CASSLAGANEKLFF. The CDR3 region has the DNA TGTGCCAGCAGCTTGGCAGGGGCCAATGAAAAACTGTTTTTT.